The 30 T cell receptor beta chains in this list originate from one sample, sequenced in a study of low-dose radiotherapy and immunotherapy resistance in tumors. Time point defined: before trial treatment. First-strand cDNA used TRAV- and TRBV-specific primers, covering alpha and beta chains. A roughly 21-cycle PCR with a constant-region primer and V-primer adapter amplified TCRs. Each CDR3 protein gets one entry after TCRdb re-called the reads with MiXCR. Among about 60,000 distinct CDR3 sequences listed, approximately 25% were seen once. Sample: PBMCs, taken before treatment. The receptor source for this set is a male donor with prostate cancer.

This clonotype was detected ten times or more. V usage is TRBV6-5 and J usage is TRBJ2-5; D gene unclear. V was shortened by 4 bases and J by 9 bases, with 9 bases between the two germline ends. Germline V gene lookup returns CDR1 MNHEY and CDR2 SVGAGI. The CDR3 runs to 11 residues. CDR3 region: CASSSRLAQYF. CDR3 nucleotides: TGTGCCAGCAGTTCCCGCCTAGCCCAGTACTTC.

At least ten counts were recorded for this clonotype. This rearrangement joins TRBV4-2 to TRBJ2-2, with D unclear. The CDR3 loop spans 15 amino acids. The V gene's germline CDR1 is LGHNA and CDR2 YNFKEQ. The V and J ends lost 1 base and 4 bases respectively, with 10 bases between them. DNA of the CDR3: TGTGCCAGCAGCCAAGGGGTCGGAAGCACCGGGGAGCTGTTTTTT. This encodes CASSQGVGSTGELFF.

This chain connects TRBV6-6 to TRBJ2-7, with 12 bases identical to TRBD2. Germline V gene sequence: CDR1 MNHNY, CDR2 SVGAGI (reference sequence). The CDR3 runs 15 residues. V dropped 6 bases and J dropped 6; count of bases not matched to a gene: 9. CDR3 region: CASRDLAGGSREQYF. As DNA, the CDR3 is TGTGCCAGCAGAGATCTAGCGGGGGGGTCACGCGAGCAGTACTTC.

This clonotype was observed at least ten times. This sequence joins TRBV27 and TRBJ2-3; D might be TRBD1 (6 bases). Trimming took 8 bases from V and 5 from J, leaving 17 bases between them. Germline loops: CDR1 MNHEY, CDR2 SMNVEV (reference sequence). This CDR3 region has 14 residues. The CDR3 nucleotides read TGTGCCAGCCTGGGACACCCCCCAGGAGATACGCAGTATTTT. Its protein product is CASLGHPPGDTQYF.

Concerning this clonotype: This is likely a read error, given that the CDR3 carries no conserved phenylalanine or tryptophan at its end. The chain couples TRBV3-1 to TRBJ2-3; 12 bases line up with TRBD2. CDR3 length: 18 amino acids. Germline assignment: CDR1 LGHDT and CDR2 YNNKEL (reference sequence). V was clipped by 2 bases and J by 2 bases; unmatched bases: 8. As DNA, the CDR3 is TGTGCCAGCAGCCAACTACTAGCGGGGGGCCGGGACACAGATACGCAGTATCTT. Its protein is CASSQLLAGGRDTDTQYL.

Note on this clonotype: One junction end does not reproduce the germline sequence, and a read error may be involved. The chain joins TRBV5-1 to TRBJ2-5, with TRBD2 as a possible D gene (6 bases). Per the germline V gene, CDR1 is SGHRS and CDR2 is YFSETQ. The CDR3 length is 15 residues. Here the CDR3 reads CASSHVGGASETQYF. As DNA, the CDR3 is TGCGCCAGCAGCCACGTAGGCGGGGCATCAGAGACCCAATACTTC.

This clonotype has at least ten counts. This sequence joins TRBV14 and TRBJ2-3; maybe TRBD2 (5 bases). The germline V and J ends were trimmed by 3 bases and 1 base, with 20 bases remaining between them. CDR1 is SGHDN and CDR2 is FVKESK in the germline V gene. The CDR3 consists of 18 residues. This chain's CDR3 is CASSQTAGAEWGTDTQYF. The CDR3 bases are TGTGCCAGCAGCCAGACCGCCGGAGCGGAGTGGGGCACAGATACGCAGTATTTT.

A note on this clonotype: A far larger clone is off by one base, so a read error is likely. This chain uses TRBV7-6 with TRBJ2-1, with 9 bases lining up with TRBD2. The CDR3 has 14 amino acids. V was clipped by 4 bases and J by 10 bases; unmatched bases: 8. Germline assignment: CDR1 SGHVS and CDR2 FNYEAQ. The CDR3 bases are TGTGCCAGCAGCTCTAGCGGGGAACCCTACGAGCAGTTCTTC. Residues: CASSSSGEPYEQFF.

This clonotype was observed many times. In DNA form, the CDR3 reads TGTGCCAGCAGCTTAGTACTAGCGGGGATTGATACGCAGTATTTT. Translation: CASSLVLAGIDTQYF. This chain connects TRBV11-2 to TRBJ2-3; 10 nucleotides align to TRBD2. CDR1 and CDR2 (germline): SGHAT, FQNNGV. There are 15 residues in the CDR3. Trimming cost V 1 base and J 6 bases; bases outside gene matches: 4.

In this sample, this clonotype turned up many times. This chain links TRBV5-1 with TRBJ2-6, with D uncertain. The CDR3 length is 16 residues. The germline V gene has CDR1 SGHRS and CDR2 YFSETQ. Between the trimmed V and J ends, which lost 0 bases and 2 bases, there was a span of 9 bases. The CDR3 sequence: CASSLDWGTGANVLTF. The CDR3 nucleotides are TGCGCCAGCAGCTTGGATTGGGGAACTGGGGCCAACGTCCTGACTTTC.

This clonotype was seen a few times. The V gene is TRBV30, the J gene TRBJ1-5; D is possibly TRBD1 (5 bases). The germline V and J ends were trimmed by 0 bases and 2 bases, with 14 bases remaining between them. The CDR3 has 16 amino acids. CDR1 is GTSNPN and CDR2 is SVGIG in the germline V gene (reference sequence). The chain's CDR3 is CAWSVGGVMRNQPQHF. The CDR3 DNA follows: TGTGCCTGGAGTGTCGGGGGGGTGATGCGCAATCAGCCCCAGCATTTT.

The table lists this clonotype with a few counts. The chain is built from TRBV7-2 and TRBJ1-4; maybe TRBD1 (5 bases). From germline, CDR1 is SGHTA and CDR2 FQGNSA. V was shortened by 4 bases and J by 0 bases, with 6 bases between the two germline ends. The CDR3 has 14 residues. The CDR3 is CASSWGATNEKLFF. The DNA of the CDR3 is TGTGCCAGCAGCTGGGGGGCAACTAATGAAAAACTGTTTTTT.

This clonotype came up many times. The rearrangement uses TRBV7-8 and TRBJ2-7; 8 bases map to TRBD1. The germline gives CDR1 SGHVS, CDR2 FQNEAQ. The V segment lost 3 bases and the J segment 3 bases; nucleotides outside the gene matches: 4. The CDR3 runs to 14 residues. This chain's CDR3 is CASSFRDRNYEQYF. As DNA, the CDR3 is TGTGCCAGCAGCTTCCGGGACAGGAACTACGAGCAGTACTTC.

This clonotype showed up many times. The V gene is TRBV12-5, the J gene TRBJ2-7; D gene uncertain. The CDR3 sequence is 12 residues long. V was shortened by 4 bases and J by 3 bases, with 7 bases between the two germline ends. Germline V gene lookup returns CDR1 LGHNT and CDR2 FRNRAP. The CDR3 spells CASGSTFYEQYF. The CDR3 DNA follows: TGTGCTAGTGGTTCCACCTTCTACGAGCAGTACTTC.

This clonotype was seen repeatedly, ten times or more. J is TRBJ2-1 and V is TRBV19; D unclear. CDR3 length: 14 residues. The germline V gene has CDR1 LNHDA and CDR2 SQIVND (reference sequence). V lost 3 bases and J lost 10, with 16 bases in between. The CDR3 protein is CASSIGVLQGEQFF. In DNA, the CDR3 is TGTGCCAGTAGTATTGGGGTCCTACAAGGGGAGCAGTTCTTC.

This clonotype came up many times. This chain connects TRBV12-3 or TRBV12-4 to TRBJ2-3; 7 nucleotides line up with TRBD2. V was clipped by 6 bases and J by 5 bases; unmatched bases: 14. The CDR3 totals 16 residues. CDR3 residues: CASSPLMSGVGDTQYF. For the CDR3, the DNA is TGTGCCAGCAGCCCTCTTATGAGCGGGGTAGGAGATACGCAGTATTTT.

Note on this clonotype: Only one base separates this from a far larger clonotype, so it likely reflects a read error. J is TRBJ2-3 and V is TRBV2; D gene unclear. CDR1 SNHLY and CDR2 FYNNEI come from the germline V gene. The ends were cut back, 5 bases at V and 2 bases at J, with 5 bases in the middle. The CDR3 length is 12 residues. CDR3 bases: TGTGCCAGCAGTAACCCCACAGATACGCAGTATTTT. The encoded protein is CASSNPTDTQYF.

Many counts were recorded for this clonotype. This chain joins TRBV2 and TRBJ2-7; D is unclear. Trimming cost V 4 bases and J 3 bases, with 10 bases left between them. The CDR3 contains 13 residues. Germline CDR1 SNHLY, CDR2 FYNNEI. The chain's CDR3 is CASSGLGFYEQYF. In nucleotides, the CDR3 is TGTGCCAGCAGTGGTCTAGGGTTCTACGAGCAGTACTTC.

This clonotype has a count of ten or more. The chain recombines TRBV21-1 with TRBJ2-5; the table names TRBD2, a call not compared with the DNA. TRBV21-1 is an annotated pseudogene. This CDR3 has 17 residues. Here the CDR3 reads CASSSSPPAGGKETQYF. CDR3 coding DNA: TGTGCCAGCAGTTCATCCCCCCCAGCGGGGGGAAAAGAGACCCAGTACTTC.

This clonotype was counted at least ten times. The rearrangement uses TRBV5-1 and TRBJ2-3; 11 bases are shared with TRBD2. V trimming: 0 bases; J trimming: 5 bases; junction bases outside the gene matches: 5. This CDR3 region has 16 residues. Germline loops: CDR1 SGHRS, CDR2 YFSETQ. CDR3 nucleotides: TGCGCCAGCAGCTTGGGGACTAGCGGGTCGATAGATACGCAGTATTTT. Translating gives CASSLGTSGSIDTQYF.

This clonotype has at least ten counts. CDR3: CASSSARTGDWGYTF. Here the CDR3 DNA reads TGTGCCAGCAGTTCGGCAAGGACAGGCGATTGGGGCTACACCTTC. This sequence joins TRBV27 and TRBJ1-2; 7 bases align to TRBD1. The CDR3 loop spans 15 amino acids. After removal of 4 bases from V and 8 bases from J, the junction contained 13 bases not matched to a gene. Per germline, CDR1 MNHEY and CDR2 SMNVEV (reference sequence).

This clonotype appeared many times. J is TRBJ2-1 and V is TRBV6-1; maybe TRBD2 (5 bases). CDR3 size: 19 residues. The germline V gene encodes CDR1 MNHNS and CDR2 SASEGT. Trimming took 1 base from V and 0 from J, leaving 19 bases between them. CDR3 sequence: CASSEVGWERPSSYNEQFF. The CDR3 nucleotides read TGTGCCAGCAGTGAAGTGGGGTGGGAGCGGCCGAGCTCCTACAATGAGCAGTTCTTC.

The J gene is TRBJ1-2, the V gene TRBV13; D not certain. Germline-derived CDR1 and CDR2 are PRHDT and FYEKMQ (reference sequence). The CDR3 spans 13 residues. Trimming pared 2 bases from V and 3 bases from J, leaving 7 bases between. DNA of the CDR3: TGTGCCAGCAGCTTATTAGGAGACTATGGCTACACCTTC. Its protein product is CASSLLGDYGYTF.

The chain couples TRBV29-1 to TRBJ2-5; a weak D match, TRBD2 (5 bases). The V gene's germline CDR1 is SQVTM and CDR2 ANQGSEA. The length of the CDR3 is 13 residues. Trimming took off 3 bases at V and 2 bases at J, with 10 bases between the two ends. CDR3 protein: CSVDLSGQETQYF. CDR3 bases: TGCAGCGTTGATTTGAGCGGACAAGAGACCCAGTACTTC.

The rearrangement links TRBV7-2 to TRBJ2-3; unclear D gene. Germline loops: CDR1 SGHTA, CDR2 FQGNSA. V was pared by 4 bases and J by 2 bases, with 7 bases between. The CDR3 consists of 13 residues. In DNA form, the CDR3 reads TGTGCCAGCAGCTCGGGCCCCACAGATACGCAGTATTTT. Residues: CASSSGPTDTQYF.

This chain uses TRBV5-1 with TRBJ2-7; 7 bases map to TRBD1. Germline trimming cut 0 bases from V and 0 bases from J; bases unmatched to any gene: 6. Germline lookup yields CDR1 SGHRS and CDR2 YFSETQ. The CDR3 spans 16 residues. This CDR3 reads CASSLALRGSSYEQYF. The CDR3, as DNA: TGCGCCAGCAGCTTGGCCCTCAGGGGGAGCTCCTACGAGCAGTACTTC.

The V call is TRBV24-1, the J call TRBJ1-6; 7 bases map to TRBD1. V gave up 11 bases and J gave up 7 bases; unmatched junction bases: 10. The CDR3 covers 14 residues. Germline-derived CDR1 and CDR2 are KGHDR and SFDVKD. The CDR3 loop is CASQTGRKNSPLHF. DNA of the CDR3: TGTGCCAGCCAGACAGGGAGAAAGAATTCACCCCTCCACTTT.

This clonotype occurred many times. The CDR3 region has the DNA TGTGCCAGCAGTGAAGATTTGAACACTGAAGCTTTCTTT. Amino acid sequence: CASSEDLNTEAFF. V gene TRBV2 combines with J gene TRBJ1-1; the D is unclear. CDR1 is SNHLY and CDR2 is FYNNEI in the germline V gene. The CDR3 sequence is 13 residues long. Between the trimmed V and J ends, which lost 1 base and 0 bases, there was a span of 3 bases.

This clonotype is categorized as medium-sized. J is TRBJ2-3 and V is TRBV28; perhaps TRBD1 as D (6 bases). Trimming shortened V by 4 bases and J by 5 bases, and 13 bases separated the two germline ends. This CDR3 region has 14 residues. CDR1 and CDR2 (germline): MDHEN, SYDVKM. Here the CDR3 DNA reads TGTGCCAGCAGTTCCCCCCGGGACAAAGATACGCAGTATTTT. Translating gives CASSSPRDKDTQYF.

This clonotype was seen repeatedly, ten times or more. The V and J genes are TRBV15 and TRBJ2-2; 14 positions match TRBD2. The V gene's germline CDR1 is LNHNV and CDR2 YYDKDF (reference sequence). V was clipped by 4 bases and J by 6 bases; unmatched bases: 4. The CDR3 has 16 amino acids. Here the CDR3 reads CATSKTSGGASGELFF. CDR3 in DNA: TGTGCCACCAGCAAGACTAGCGGGGGGGCCTCCGGGGAGCTGTTTTTT.